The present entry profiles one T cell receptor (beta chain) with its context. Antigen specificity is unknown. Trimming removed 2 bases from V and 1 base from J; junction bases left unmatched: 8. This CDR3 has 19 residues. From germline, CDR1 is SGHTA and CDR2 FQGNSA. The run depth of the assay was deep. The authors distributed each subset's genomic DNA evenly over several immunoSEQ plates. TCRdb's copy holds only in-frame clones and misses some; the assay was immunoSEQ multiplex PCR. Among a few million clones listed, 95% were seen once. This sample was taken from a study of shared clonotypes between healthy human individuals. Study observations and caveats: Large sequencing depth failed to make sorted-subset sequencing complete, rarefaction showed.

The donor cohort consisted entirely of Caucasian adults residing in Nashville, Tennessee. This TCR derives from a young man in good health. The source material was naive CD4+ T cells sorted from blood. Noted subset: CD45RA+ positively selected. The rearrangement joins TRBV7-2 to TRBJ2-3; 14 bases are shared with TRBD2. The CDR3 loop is CASSLRLAGGPWGTDTQYF. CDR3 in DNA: TGTGCCAGCAGCTTACGACTAGCGGGAGGGCCATGGGGCACAGATACGCAGTATTTT.